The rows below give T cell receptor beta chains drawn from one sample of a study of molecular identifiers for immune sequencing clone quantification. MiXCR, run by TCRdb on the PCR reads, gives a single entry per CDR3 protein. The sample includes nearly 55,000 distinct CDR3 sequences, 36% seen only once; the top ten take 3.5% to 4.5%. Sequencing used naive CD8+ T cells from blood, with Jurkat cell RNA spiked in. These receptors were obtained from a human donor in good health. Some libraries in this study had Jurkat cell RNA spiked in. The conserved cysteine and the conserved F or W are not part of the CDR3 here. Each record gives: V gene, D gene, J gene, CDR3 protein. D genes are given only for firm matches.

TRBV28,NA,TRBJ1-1,ASSSLLFTEAF
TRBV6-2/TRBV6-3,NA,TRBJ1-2,ASSEHNYGYT
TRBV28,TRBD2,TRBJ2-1,ASSFPPTSGSYNEQF
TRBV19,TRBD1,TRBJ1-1,ASSIDPRQGVNTEAF
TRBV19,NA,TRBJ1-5,ASSIGDGGIQPQH
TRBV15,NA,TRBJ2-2,ATSREGRRENTGELF
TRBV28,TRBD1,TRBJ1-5,ASSITGAFNQPQH
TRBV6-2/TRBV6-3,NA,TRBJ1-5,ASSYWEGSQPQH
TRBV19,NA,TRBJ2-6,ATSSTGTSGANVLT
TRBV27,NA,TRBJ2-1,ASSTRVNPHNEQI
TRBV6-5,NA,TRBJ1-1,ASSYSTGEAF
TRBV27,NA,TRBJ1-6,ASSLYQGSNSPLH
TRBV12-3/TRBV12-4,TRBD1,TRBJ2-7,ASSFPGTGPL
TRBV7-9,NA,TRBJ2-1,ASSPGLRNEQF
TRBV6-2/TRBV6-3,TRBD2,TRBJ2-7,ASSMTSGVAYEQY
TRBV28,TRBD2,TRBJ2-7,ASSRGLAGEQY
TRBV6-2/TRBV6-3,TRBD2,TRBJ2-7,ASSREDYEQY
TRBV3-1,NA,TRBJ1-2,ASRISGTYYGYT
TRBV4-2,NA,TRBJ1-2,ASSQEAVTPT
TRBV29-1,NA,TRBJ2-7,SAENDNEQY
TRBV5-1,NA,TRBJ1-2,ASRVGLSYGYT
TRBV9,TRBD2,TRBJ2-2,ASSDGLAGSNTGELF